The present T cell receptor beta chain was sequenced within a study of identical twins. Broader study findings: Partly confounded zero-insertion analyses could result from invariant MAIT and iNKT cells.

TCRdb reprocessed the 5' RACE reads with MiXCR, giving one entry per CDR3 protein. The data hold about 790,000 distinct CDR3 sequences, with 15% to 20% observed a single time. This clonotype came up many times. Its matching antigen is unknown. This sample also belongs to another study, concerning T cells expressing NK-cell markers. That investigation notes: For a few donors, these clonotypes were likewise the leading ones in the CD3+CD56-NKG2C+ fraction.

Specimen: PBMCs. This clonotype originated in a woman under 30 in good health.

CDR3 nucleotides: TGTGCCTGGAGTTGGGGCAATGAGCAGTTCTTC. It encodes CAWSWGNEQFF. The rearrangement joins TRBV30 to TRBJ2-1; D is ambiguous. CDR1 is GTSNPN, CDR2 SVGIG, per germline (reference sequence). V lost 2 bases and J lost 6, with 5 bases in between. The CDR3 sequence is 11 residues long.